One sample yielded the 25 T cell receptor beta chains listed below, sequenced in a study of CD8+ T cells in alopecia areata. Extracted RNA was reverse transcribed into cDNA, the sequencing template. Profiling relied on immunoSEQ multiplex PCR, and the TCRdb table lists in-frame clones only, not all of them. The table has around 35,000 clones, 55% seen once; the top ten hold around two fifths. Material for sequencing was NKG2D-high CD8+ T cells sorted from blood. These receptors all stem from a human donor with alopecia areata.

The J gene is TRBJ1-4, the V gene TRBV2; the D is unclear. V gave up 6 bases and J gave up 3 bases, with 8 bases separating them. This CDR3 is 13 amino acids long. In germline, CDR1 is SNHLY, CDR2 FYNNEI. Here the CDR3 reads CASRVRANEKLFF. The CDR3 DNA sequence: TGTGCCAGCAGAGTCCGGGCTAATGAAAAACTGTTTTTT.

The chain is built from TRBV19 and TRBJ2-1, with D uncertain. From germline, CDR1 is LNHDA and CDR2 SQIVND (reference sequence). Trimming stripped 9 bases from V and 2 bases from J, with 23 bases between. This CDR3 region has 17 residues. CDR3 loop: CASAAFWSVPTYNEQFF. As DNA, the CDR3 is TGTGCCAGCGCGGCTTTTTGGTCCGTACCCACCTACAATGAGCAGTTCTTC.

V is TRBV7-2 and J is TRBJ2-4, with 9 bases that match TRBD1. CDR1 is SGHTA, CDR2 FQGNSA, per germline. The CDR3 is 15 amino acids. The V gene end was trimmed by 5 bases and the J gene end by 2 bases; junction bases not matched to a gene: 4. CDR3 region: CASSLDRGTKNIQYF. The CDR3 bases are TGTGCCAGCAGCCTGGACAGGGGAACCAAAAACATTCAGTACTTC.

The J gene is TRBJ2-1, the V gene TRBV28, with 11 bases that match TRBD2. The CDR3 loop spans 15 amino acids. The V segment lost 6 bases and the J segment 8 bases; nucleotides outside the gene matches: 9. Germline CDR1 is MDHEN and CDR2 is SYDVKM. In DNA, the CDR3 is TGTGCCAGCAGCCGAACTAGCGGGAGTGGAGATGAGCAGTTCTTC. It translates to CASSRTSGSGDEQFF.

J is TRBJ1-2 and V is TRBV7-9; TRBD1 is a possible D gene (5 bases). The germline V and J ends were trimmed by 0 bases and 4 bases, with 15 bases remaining between them. CDR3 length: 16 residues. Germline values: CDR1 SEHNR, CDR2 FQNEAQ (reference sequence). The CDR3 DNA follows: TGTGCCAGCAGCTTAGCCTGGGACCGACTGGGCTATGGCTACACCTTC. Translating gives CASSLAWDRLGYGYTF.

The chain has TRBV25-1 and TRBJ2-3; no clear D. The V end was cut by 11 bases, the J end by 6 bases, with 15 bases between. Germline V gene lookup returns CDR1 MGHDK and CDR2 SYGVNS. The CDR3 has 12 amino acids. DNA of the CDR3: TGTGCCTCAGGCCCGGGTTCTGATACGCAGTATTTT. Its translation: CASGPGSDTQYF. Filled out from reference TRBV25-1 and TRBJ2-3, the complete variable domain reads EADIYQTPRYLVIGTGKKITLECSQTMGHDKMYWYQQDPGMELHLIHYSYGVNSTEKGDLSSESTVSRIRTEHFPLTLESARPSHTSQYLCASGPGSDTQYFGPGTRLTVL.

The chain couples TRBV11-2 to TRBJ1-6, with TRBD1 identical over 9 bases. The CDR3 contains 19 residues. The ends lost 2 bases at V and 3 bases at J; junction bases unmatched: 11. Germline V gene sequence: CDR1 SGHAT, CDR2 FQNNGV. CDR3 residues: CASSLNLQGALVYNSPLHF. CDR3 DNA: TGTGCCAGCAGCTTAAATCTACAGGGGGCCCTAGTCTATAATTCACCCCTCCACTTT.

This chain joins TRBV6-6 and TRBJ2-5, with D perhaps TRBD1 or TRBD2 (6 bases each). The CDR3 is 15 amino acids. The V gene's germline CDR1 is MNHNY and CDR2 SVGAGI (reference sequence). The V end lost 4 bases, the J end lost 7 bases, and 19 bases lay between the germline ends. The CDR3 DNA follows: TGTGCCAGCAGTTCCCCCTCGGGGGCCAAGGGGACCCAGTACTTC. It yields the protein CASSSPSGAKGTQYF.

The chain links TRBV27 to TRBJ1-1; maybe TRBD1 (5 bases). Between the trimmed V and J ends, which lost 6 bases and 0 bases, there was a span of 14 bases. Looked up from germline, CDR1 is MNHEY and CDR2 is SMNVEV (reference sequence). This CDR3 is 15 amino acids long. The CDR3 sequence: CASSDTGPLNTEAFF. CDR3 bases: TGTGCCAGCAGCGATACGGGACCCTTGAACACTGAAGCTTTCTTT.

V is TRBV27 and J is TRBJ2-7, with D perhaps matching TRBD1 (7 bases). In germline, CDR1 is MNHEY, CDR2 SMNVEV (reference sequence). V lost 1 base and J 7 bases, leaving 17 bases between the germline ends. The CDR3 has 15 residues. In nucleotides, the CDR3 is TGTGCCAGCAGTTTATTAGTCGGACAGGCGGGAGAGCAGTACTTC. Translation gives CASSLLVGQAGEQYF.

V usage is TRBV29-1 and J usage is TRBJ2-1; 11 bases are a match to TRBD2. Germline V gives CDR1 SQVTM, CDR2 ANQGSEA. This CDR3 is 17 amino acids long. Trimming removed 1 base from V and 2 bases from J; junction bases left unmatched: 7. The CDR3 is CSVEGWATSGTYNEQFF. CDR3 coding DNA: TGCAGCGTTGAAGGTTGGGCGACTAGCGGGACCTACAATGAGCAGTTCTTC.

J is TRBJ2-1 and V is TRBV18; D is ambiguous. Trimming cost V 2 bases and J 6 bases, with 11 bases left between them. Germline loops: CDR1 KGHSH, CDR2 LQKENI. The CDR3 runs 14 residues. The DNA for the CDR3 is TGTGCCAGCTCACCAGGGTGGGGTCCCAATGAGCAGTTCTTC. Its protein is CASSPGWGPNEQFF. The entire variable domain, with the rest obtained from reference TRBV18 and TRBJ2-1, is as follows: NAGVMQNPRHLVRRRGQEARLRCSPMKGHSHVYWYRQLPEEGLKFMVYLQKENIIDESGMPKERFSAEFPKEGPSILRIQQVVRGDSAAYFCASSPGWGPNEQFFGPGTRLTVL.

The CDR3 nucleotides read TGCAGCGTTCTCGGACAGGAGGGATCCTACGAGCAGTACTTC. Its translation: CSVLGQEGSYEQYF. The chain links TRBV29-1 to TRBJ2-7; D may be TRBD1 (7 bases). Germline lookup yields CDR1 SQVTM and CDR2 ANQGSEA. The V and J ends lost 5 bases and 1 base respectively, with 15 bases between them. CDR3 length: 14 residues.

This clone was seen a handful of times. The chain has TRBV14 and TRBJ2-5, with D perhaps matching TRBD2 (6 bases). The CDR3 runs to 15 residues. The V end lost 4 bases, the J end lost 7 bases, and 19 bases lay between the germline ends. CDR1 is SGHDN and CDR2 is FVKESK in the germline V gene. The CDR3 sequence: CASSRGTGGVGTQYF. The CDR3 region has the DNA TGTGCCAGCAGCCGGGGAACTGGAGGGGTCGGGACCCAGTACTTC.

This clone occurred a few times. Other nucleotide sequences from this sample produce the same CDR3. The V and J genes are TRBV29-1 and TRBJ1-1; the D gene is possibly TRBD1 (5 bases). Germline V gene sequence: CDR1 SQVTM, CDR2 ANQGSEA. The CDR3 extends over 12 amino acids. V dropped 7 bases and J dropped 0 bases, with 9 bases sitting between them. The CDR3 loop is CSGGRMNTEAFF. CDR3 bases: TGCAGCGGGGGCAGAATGAACACTGAAGCTTTCTTT.

This clone turned up a few times. The chain has TRBV7-9 and TRBJ2-7; 7 positions agree with TRBD2. This CDR3 comprises 14 residues. The germline gives CDR1 SEHNR, CDR2 FQNEAQ (reference sequence). V trimming: 6 bases; J trimming: 1 base; junction bases outside the gene matches: 6. The CDR3 protein is CASRHAGESYEQYF. The CDR3 DNA sequence: TGTGCCAGCAGACACGCGGGGGAATCCTACGAGCAGTACTTC.

The chain combines TRBV5-1 with TRBJ2-3; 7 bases match TRBD1. The trim removed 4 bases at V and 2 bases at J, leaving 10 bases unmatched. From germline, CDR1 is SGHRS and CDR2 YFSETQ. The CDR3 totals 16 residues. CDR3 sequence reads: CASSLQGTDPTDTQYF. CDR3 in DNA: TGCGCCAGCAGCCTACAAGGGACAGATCCCACAGATACGCAGTATTTT. The full variable domain, in which reference TRBV5-1 and TRBJ2-3 provide the parts outside the CDR3, is KAGVTQTPRYLIKTRGQQVTLSCSPISGHRSVSWYQQTPGQGLQFLFEYFSETQRNKGNFPGRFSGRQFSNSRSEMNVSTLELGDSALYLCASSLQGTDPTDTQYFGPGTRLTVL.

The V call is TRBV4-3, the J call TRBJ1-3, with D unresolved. The length of the CDR3 is 11 residues. V was shortened by 6 bases and J by 4 bases, with 4 bases between the two germline ends. CDR1 and CDR2 from the germline V gene are LGHNA and YSLEER. CDR3 in DNA: TGCGCCAGCAGGGCAGGAAACACCATATATTTT. It codes for CASRAGNTIYF.

This sequence joins TRBV6-5 and TRBJ1-1; 7 bases fit TRBD1. The CDR3 totals 15 residues. Trimming removed 4 bases from V and 4 bases from J; junction bases left unmatched: 9. The germline CDR1 and CDR2 sequences are MNHEY and SVGAGI. In DNA form, the CDR3 reads TGTGCCAGCAGTTCCCCACAGGGGACGGCCACTGAAGCTTTCTTT. It specifies CASSSPQGTATEAFF.

Worth noting for this clone: One end of the junction is discordant with germline, which a read error may explain. The chain links TRBV2 to TRBJ1-1; no clear D. The CDR3 loop spans 14 amino acids. Germline CDR1 reads SNHLY; CDR2 reads FYNNEI. The CDR3 protein is CASREAGMNTEAFF. The CDR3 DNA reads as TGTGCCAGCAGGGAAGCTGGTATGAACACTGAAGCTTTCTTT.

The gene calls are TRBV7-6 and TRBJ2-5, with D perhaps given as TRBD1 or TRBD2 (5 bases each). Trimming removed 2 bases from V and 5 bases from J, with 15 bases in between. Looked up from germline, CDR1 is SGHVS and CDR2 is FNYEAQ. The CDR3 has 15 amino acids. The CDR3: CASSLFGGVAETQYF. Written as DNA, the CDR3 is TGTGCCAGCAGCTTATTTGGGGGAGTGGCCGAGACCCAGTACTTC.

This clone came up a few times. The chain is built from TRBV6-1 and TRBJ2-7, with D maybe TRBD1 (6 bases). The CDR3 is made up of 14 amino acids. Germline V gives CDR1 MNHNS, CDR2 SASEGT. The V gene lost 8 bases and the J gene lost 5 bases, with 19 bases spanning the gap. The CDR3 DNA reads as TGTGCCAGCGCCGGGGACACACGACGGGACGAGCAGTACTTC. Protein: CASAGDTRRDEQYF.

This clone was recorded once. CDR3 bases: TGTGCCACCAGCCCGCCGGCAGGGGGGTTCTACGAGCAGTACTTC. Protein product: CATSPPAGGFYEQYF. The chain combines TRBV15 with TRBJ2-7; D perhaps matches TRBD1 (7 bases). This CDR3 region has 15 residues. Per the germline V gene, CDR1 is LNHNV and CDR2 is YYDKDF (reference sequence). V was cut by 5 bases and J by 3 bases, with 17 bases left in between.

The genes are TRBV7-9 and TRBJ2-6; the match to TRBD1 covers 7 bases. V lost 7 bases, J lost 1 base, and 10 bases stayed unmatched. The CDR3 spans 17 residues. Looked up from germline, CDR1 is SEHNR and CDR2 is FQNEAQ (reference sequence). The CDR3 DNA reads TGTGCCAGCACCCCGGGACAGCGGTTATCTGGGGCCAACGTCCTGACTTTC. Translation: CASTPGQRLSGANVLTF.

This clone has only a few counts. The rearrangement links TRBV29-1 to TRBJ1-1; the D gene is possibly TRBD1 (6 bases). Trimming left V 5 bases short and J 4 bases short, with 11 bases between. The germline V gene has CDR1 SQVTM and CDR2 ANQGSEA. The CDR3 spans 12 residues. The CDR3 region has the DNA TGCAGCGTTAGCAGAGGGGGCACTGAAGCTTTCTTT. The encoded protein is CSVSRGGTEAFF.